This TCR beta chain derives from a study of blood T cells in healthy people across ages. Points from the study as a whole: Higher diversity, along with more naive CD4+ cells, distinguished long-lived donors from aged donors.

The germline CDR1 and CDR2 sequences are SGDLS and YYNGEE. The CDR3 sequence is 12 residues long. As for this clonotype: What it binds is unknown.

Each donor's blood draw was around 10 milliliters of peripheral blood. Total RNA was isolated from each sample in quantities of at least 6 micrograms. Combining a sample-barcoded 5' primer with a J-beta primer mix, a second PCR ran for roughly 6 to 12 cycles. Every sample returned 2.5 million or more CDR3-containing paired-end reads. TCRdb reanalysed the 5' RACE reads using MiXCR and keeps one entry per CDR3 protein. The repertoire holds around 820,000 distinct CDR3 sequences, with around 25% as singletons. This sample also belongs to another study, concerning T cells of mothers and their children.

Material: blood. J is TRBJ2-5 and V is TRBV9; D perhaps matches TRBD2 (6 bases). The end of the DNA is better explained by TRBJ2-1, so the J call may be wrong. The source is a boy aged 10-17 years in good health. CDR3 sequence reads: CASSALRGEQFF. The CDR3 nucleotides read TGTGCCAGCAGCGCCTTGCGGGGTGAGCAGTTCTTC.